These T cell receptor beta chains were read from a single sample in a study of blood T cell repertoires in COVID-19. Sequencing was performed with immunoSEQ multiplex PCR; in TCRdb, only in-frame clones are kept and a portion is missing. This table has about 200,000 clones, 84% appearing once. The specimen was peripheral blood. The receptors originated from a human donor in a cohort sampled during active COVID-19. Both conserved end residues are part of each CDR3. D genes are given only for firm matches. Clone size appears in some rows only: once, few, many, or a class for an expanded clone.

J gene	clone size	V gene	D gene	CDR3 DNA	CDR3 protein
TRBJ1-1	.	TRBV4-1	.	TGCGCCAGCAGCCAAGGGGAGGGCAGGGTGGACGCTTTCTTT	CASSQGEGRVDAFF
TRBJ1-2	.	TRBV7-8	.	TGTGCCAGCAGCCAGGACAGAGAGTATGGCTACACCTTC	CASSQDREYGYTF
TRBJ1-3	few	TRBV28	.	TGTGCCAGCACCACAGGGTCCTCTGGAAACACCATATATTTT	CASTTGSSGNTIYF
TRBJ1-2	once	TRBV15	.	TGTGCCACCAGCAGAGAGAGGGTTTATGGCTACACCTTC	CATSRERVYGYTF
TRBJ2-2	.	TRBV19	TRBD1	TGTGCCAGTAGTATACAGGGGACAGTCACCGGGGAGCTGTTTTTT	CASSIQGTVTGELFF
TRBJ2-1	.	TRBV10-3	.	TGTGCCATCAGCCAGGGTAGCCGGATAACGAATGAGCAGTTCTTC	CAISQGSRITNEQFF
TRBJ1-1	.	TRBV3-1/TRBV3-2	.	TGTGCCAGCAGCCACCTTAGACAGACCCACACTGAAGCTTTCTTT	CASSHLRQTHTEAFF
TRBJ1-2	.	TRBV5-1	.	TGCGCCAGCAGCCAGGGTGTGGGCTACACCTTC	CASSQGVGYTF
TRBJ2-3	.	TRBV11-3	.	TGTGCCAGCAGCTTAGAGGCAGGTTATGCAGATACGCAGTATTTT	CASSLEAGYADTQYF
TRBJ2-1	.	TRBV7-2	TRBD2	TGTGCCAGCAGCTCAAGGACTAGCGGGGGCGATGAGCAGTTCTTC	CASSSRTSGGDEQFF
TRBJ2-7	.	TRBV27	TRBD1	TGTGCCAGCAGTGAGGGGGCGCGTCCCTACGAGCAGTACTTC	CASSEGARPYEQYF
TRBJ1-4	.	TRBV25-1	TRBD1	TGTGCCAGCAGTGGAGAAGGGACAGGGGGCTGGGAGAATGAAAAACTGTTTTTT	CASSGEGTGGWENEKLFF
TRBJ2-2	.	TRBV18	TRBD2	TGTGCCAGCTCATTCGGACTAGCGGGAGATCCCGGGGAGCTGTTTTTT	CASSFGLAGDPGELFF
TRBJ2-2	.	TRBV5-1	TRBD2	TGCGCCAGCAGCCCCCGTAGCGGGAGTCCTGACACCGGGGAGCTGTTTTTT	CASSPRSGSPDTGELFF
TRBJ2-1	once	TRBV12-3/TRBV12-4	.	TGTGCCAGCAGTTTAGACAACTACAATGAGCAGTTCTTC	CASSLDNYNEQFF
TRBJ1-1	once	TRBV2	.	TGTGCCAGCAGATTTTACGACAGACTCACTGAAGCTTTCTTT	CASRFYDRLTEAFF
TRBJ1-2	.	TRBV30	TRBD1	TGTGCCTGGAGTGGACAGGGTTTGGGTGGCTACACCTTC	CAWSGQGLGGYTF
TRBJ2-3	once	TRBV5-1	TRBD2	TGCGCCAGCAGCTTGGGGGCTAGCGGGAGCACAGATACGCAGTATTTT	CASSLGASGSTDTQYF
TRBJ2-1	.	TRBV12-2	.	TGTGCAAGTCGCTTAGTTGTTAGCGGCCAAGATTACAATGAGCAGTTCTTC	CASRLVVSGQDYNEQFF
TRBJ1-4	.	TRBV18	.	TGTGCCAGCTCACCATCGAGTAATGAAAAACTGTTTTTT	CASSPSSNEKLFF
TRBJ1-2	.	TRBV7-2	.	TGTGCCAGCAGTCCTCAAGGCACAGCCTATGGCTACACCTTC	CASSPQGTAYGYTF
TRBJ2-1	.	TRBV24-1	TRBD1	TGTGCCACCAGTGACAAGGGACAGGCACGGGGTGAGCAGTTCTTC	CATSDKGQARGEQFF
TRBJ2-7	once	TRBV4-2	.	TGTGCCAGCAGCCAAGATGTGTACAGGGTACCCATCGAGCAGTACTTC	CASSQDVYRVPIEQYF
TRBJ1-2	.	TRBV3-1/TRBV3-2	.	TGTGCCAGCAGCCAAGAGCTTGGCAGGGCCCAGGGCTACACCTTC	CASSQELGRAQGYTF
TRBJ2-2	.	TRBV10-1	.	TGCGCCAGCAGTGAGGATTGGCAGGGCGGTGGGGAGCTGTTTTTT	CASSEDWQGGGELFF
TRBJ1-1	.	TRBV28	.	TGTGCCAGCAGGCCCAGGGCGCGTATGAACACTGAAGCTTTCTTT	CASRPRARMNTEAFF
TRBJ2-2	.	TRBV24-1	TRBD2	TGTGCCACCAGTGATCCTTCCTCTAGCGGGAGTCGGGGGAGGACCGGGGAGCTGTTTTTT	CATSDPSSSGSRGRTGELFF
TRBJ1-5	.	TRBV2	.	TGTGCCAGCATGGAGGACAGCAATCAGCCCCAGCATTTT	CASMEDSNQPQHF
TRBJ2-7	.	TRBV5-6	TRBD2	TGTGCCAGCAGCTTGGAGGGAGCGGGATTCCTCTACGAGCAGTACTTC	CASSLEGAGFLYEQYF
TRBJ2-1	.	TRBV11-2	TRBD2	TGTGCCAGCAGCCCTAGGCCCGGGACTAGCGGGGGAGCGGTTGAGCAGTTCTTC	CASSPRPGTSGGAVEQFF
TRBJ2-1	.	TRBV24-1	TRBD1	TGTGCCACCAGTGATTTTGTTGGGACAGGCACGGCCGATCACTACAATGAGCAGTTCTTC	CATSDFVGTGTADHYNEQFF
TRBJ2-2	.	TRBV18	TRBD2	TGTGCCAGCTCACTGAGACCGGGACTAACTACCGGGGAGCTGTTTTTT	CASSLRPGLTTGELFF
TRBJ2-3	.	TRBV12-5	.	TGTGCTAGTGGTTTGACGGCTAGAACAGATACGCAGTATTTT	CASGLTARTDTQYF
TRBJ1-5	.	TRBV10-1	TRBD1	TGCGCCAGCCGAGGGGTGGTATGGGGCAGGGGGAATCAGCCCCAGCATTTT	CASRGVVWGRGNQPQHF
TRBJ2-1	.	TRBV5-5	.	TGTGCCAGCAGCAGGGGTTACAATGAGCAGTTCTTC	CASSRGYNEQFF
TRBJ2-7	.	TRBV2	.	TGTGCCAGCAGTGTAGCTCCAGCGGGTAGCTCCTACGAGCAGTACTTC	CASSVAPAGSSYEQYF
TRBJ2-1	.	TRBV20-1	TRBD1	TGCAGTGCTAGTCGGGACAGGGATGGTGAGCAGTTCTTC	CSASRDRDGEQFF
TRBJ1-1	.	TRBV28	TRBD1	TGTGCCAGCAGTAAGGACAGGGGGCCTCCTGGCCAGACTGAAGCTTTCTTT	CASSKDRGPPGQTEAFF
TRBJ2-6	once	TRBV2	.	TGTGCCAGCAGGGGCGTTGGCCCTGGGGCCAACGTCCTGACTTTC	CASRGVGPGANVLTF
TRBJ1-2	once	TRBV18	.	TGTGCCAGCTCACCGCCTAACAGGGAACTCCTGGATGGCTACACCTTC	CASSPPNRELLDGYTF
TRBJ2-2	.	TRBV11-2	TRBD2	TGTGCCAGCAGCACACTAGCGACTACGAACACCGGGGAGCTGTTTTTT	CASSTLATTNTGELFF
TRBJ2-7	.	TRBV19	TRBD1	TGTGCCAGTAGTAGGGGACAGGGTTTTTCCGAGCAGTACTTC	CASSRGQGFSEQYF
TRBJ2-7	.	TRBV28	TRBD1	TGTGCCAGCATTGCGGGACAGGGAAACTACGAGCAGTACTTC	CASIAGQGNYEQYF
TRBJ2-7	many	TRBV20-1	.	TGCAGTGCACCAGGGGTCTACGAGCAGTACTTC	CSAPGVYEQYF
TRBJ1-2	.	TRBV5-1	.	TGCGCCAGCAGCTTGTCTTGGCAATCCATCTATGGCTACACCTTC	CASSLSWQSIYGYTF
TRBJ2-7	few	TRBV5-1	TRBD2	TGCGCCAGCAGCGGCCCGACTAGCGGGAGGCACTCCTACGAGCAGTACTTC	CASSGPTSGRHSYEQYF
TRBJ2-3	.	TRBV29-1	.	TGCAGCGTTGGGGCAGGGGTAAACACAGATACGCAGTATTTT	CSVGAGVNTDTQYF
TRBJ1-1	.	TRBV12-5	TRBD1	TGTGCTAGTGGTCTGGACAGGGTGGTTATGAACACTGAAGCTTTCTTT	CASGLDRVVMNTEAFF
TRBJ1-2	few	TRBV19	.	TGTGCCAGTAGTATAGGCCGGACATACTCATATGGCTACACCTTC	CASSIGRTYSYGYTF
TRBJ1-2	once	TRBV28	.	TGTGCCAGCAGTCCCGGGGAGTTCTATGGCTACACCTTC	CASSPGEFYGYTF
TRBJ2-2	.	TRBV9	.	TGTGCCTCAAAAACTGTAAACACCGGGGAGCTGTTTTTT	CASKTVNTGELFF
TRBJ2-1	.	TRBV9	TRBD1	TGTGCCAGCAGACAATTCCCAGCCCCGGGACAGCACAATGAGCAGTTCTTC	CASRQFPAPGQHNEQFF
TRBJ2-5	once	TRBV11-2	.	TGTGCCAGCAGCTTACCGTTAGAGACCCAGTACTTC	CASSLPLETQYF
TRBJ2-1	.	TRBV28	TRBD2	TGTGCCAGCAGTGGGTTAGCGGGAGGTCTCTCCTCCTACAATGAGCAGTTCTTC	CASSGLAGGLSSYNEQFF
TRBJ1-3	.	TRBV28	TRBD1	TGTGCCAGCAGGATCCTACAGGGGGGCTCTGGAAACACCATATATTTT	CASRILQGGSGNTIYF
TRBJ2-3	.	TRBV6-2/TRBV6-3	TRBD2	TGTGCCAGCAGTTACTTGGGGCTAGCGGGCACAGATACGCAGTATTTT	CASSYLGLAGTDTQYF
TRBJ2-2	.	TRBV19	.	TGTGCCAGTAGGCCGACAGCGAACACCGGGGAGCTGTTTTTT	CASRPTANTGELFF
TRBJ2-7	.	TRBV7-7	.	TGTGCCAGCAGCTTAGAATTATCCTACGAGCAGTACTTC	CASSLELSYEQYF
TRBJ2-1	.	TRBV11-2	TRBD2	TGTGCCAGCAGCTTCCGGGCAGCGGGAGAGGGTTACAATGAGCAGTTCTTC	CASSFRAAGEGYNEQFF
TRBJ2-3	.	TRBV12-5	.	TGTGCTAGTGGTCCCCTCAGTTCATCAGATACGCAGTATTTT	CASGPLSSSDTQYF